The present T cell receptor (beta chain) was sequenced within a study of OX40 agonist ivuxolimab in advanced cancers. Germline lookup yields CDR1 GTSNPN and CDR2 SVGIG (reference sequence). The CDR3 runs 15 residues. V lost 0 bases, J lost 4 bases, and 15 bases lay in between. To note about this clone: Its target is unknown.

Study observations and caveats: Relative to CD4+ cells, CD8+ T cells on average had more expanded clones.

Sequencing used immunoSEQ multiplex PCR; TCRdb keeps in-frame clones, though not all of them. The profile shows over 25,000 clones, more than 75% of them singletons. The chain employs TRBV30 and TRBJ1-1, with a weak D call TRBD1 (6 bases). The sequence came from an adult with an advanced solid tumor such as melanoma, head and neck, liver or kidney cancer. Specimen: CD4+ or CD8+ T cells sorted from blood, collected in a trial of the OX40 agonist ivuxolimab. The CDR3 sequence: CAWSVGPDSATEAFF. The CDR3 region has the DNA TGTGCCTGGAGTGTCGGACCGGACAGCGCCACTGAAGCTTTCTTT.